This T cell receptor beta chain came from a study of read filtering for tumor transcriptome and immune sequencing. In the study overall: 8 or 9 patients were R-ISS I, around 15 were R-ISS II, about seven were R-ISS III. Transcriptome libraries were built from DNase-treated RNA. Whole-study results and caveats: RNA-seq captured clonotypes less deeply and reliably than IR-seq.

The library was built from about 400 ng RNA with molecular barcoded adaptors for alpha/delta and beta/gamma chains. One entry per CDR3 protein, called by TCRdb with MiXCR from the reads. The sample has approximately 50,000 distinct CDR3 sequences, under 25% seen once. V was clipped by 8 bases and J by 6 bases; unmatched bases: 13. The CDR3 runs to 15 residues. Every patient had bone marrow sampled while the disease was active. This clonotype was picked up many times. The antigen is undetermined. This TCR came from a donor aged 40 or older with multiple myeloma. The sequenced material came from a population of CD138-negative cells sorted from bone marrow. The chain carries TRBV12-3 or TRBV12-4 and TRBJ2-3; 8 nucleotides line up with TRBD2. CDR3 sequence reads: CASQTTGGASDTQYF. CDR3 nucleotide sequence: TGTGCCAGCCAAACTACCGGGGGGGCGTCTGATACGCAGTATTTT.